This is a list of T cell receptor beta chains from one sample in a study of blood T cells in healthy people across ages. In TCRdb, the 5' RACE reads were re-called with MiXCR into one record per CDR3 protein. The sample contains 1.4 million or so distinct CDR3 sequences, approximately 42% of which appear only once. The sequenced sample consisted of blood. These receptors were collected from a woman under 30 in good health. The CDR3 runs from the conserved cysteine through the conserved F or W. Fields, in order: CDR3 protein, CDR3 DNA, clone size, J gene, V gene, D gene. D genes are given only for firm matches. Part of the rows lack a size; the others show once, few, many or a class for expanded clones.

CDR3aa: CASSLPSGTFSYNEQFF; CDR3nt: TGCGCCAGCAGCTTACCTAGCGGGACCTTCTCCTACAATGAGCAGTTCTTC; abundance: -; j_gene: TRBJ2-1; v_gene: TRBV5-1; d_gene: TRBD2
CDR3aa: CASSLRAGPSYNEQFF; CDR3nt: TGTGCCAGCAGCTTAAGAGCGGGACCTTCCTACAATGAGCAGTTCTTC; abundance: -; j_gene: TRBJ2-1; v_gene: TRBV13; d_gene: TRBD2
CDR3aa: CASSQYSTGGTDTQYF; CDR3nt: TGTGCCAGCAGCCAGTACTCGACAGGGGGCACAGATACGCAGTATTTT; abundance: -; j_gene: TRBJ2-3; v_gene: TRBV3-1; d_gene: TRBD1
CDR3aa: CASSLGRVLPDGANVLTF; CDR3nt: TGTGCCAGCAGCTTAGGCAGGGTTCTCCCGGACGGGGCCAACGTCCTGACTTTC; abundance: few; j_gene: TRBJ2-6; v_gene: TRBV7-9; d_gene: -
CDR3aa: CGSSNAPRDSSYEQYF; CDR3nt: TGTGGCAGCAGCAACGCCCCACGGGACAGTTCCTACGAGCAGTACTTC; abundance: -; j_gene: TRBJ2-7; v_gene: TRBV28; d_gene: TRBD1
CDR3aa: CASSQAGLAGRNNEQYF; CDR3nt: TGCGCCAGCAGCCAAGCTGGACTAGCGGGAAGAAACAATGAGCAGTACTTC; abundance: -; j_gene: TRBJ2-4; v_gene: TRBV4-3; d_gene: TRBD2
CDR3aa: CASTATGTPNYGYTF; CDR3nt: TGTGCCAGCACCGCAACAGGGACCCCGAACTATGGCTACACCTTC; abundance: -; j_gene: TRBJ1-2; v_gene: TRBV4-2; d_gene: -
CDR3aa: CASSQEERIVAGEYNEQFF; CDR3nt: TGTGCCAGCAGCCAAGAGGAAAGGATAGTTGCGGGGGAGTACAATGAGCAGTTCTTC; abundance: -; j_gene: TRBJ2-1; v_gene: TRBV3-1; d_gene: TRBD2
CDR3aa: CASSLRYLAGVEQYF; CDR3nt: TGTGCCAGCAGCTTAAGGTATTTAGCGGGAGTTGAGCAGTACTTC; abundance: -; j_gene: TRBJ2-7; v_gene: TRBV7-2; d_gene: TRBD2
CDR3aa: CASSVALDTQYF; CDR3nt: TGTGCCAGCAGCGTAGCGCTAGATACGCAGTATTTT; abundance: -; j_gene: TRBJ2-3; v_gene: TRBV7-2; d_gene: -
CDR3aa: CSASGGLSNEKLFF; CDR3nt: TGCAGTGCTAGTGGTGGGTTATCTAATGAAAAACTGTTTTTT; abundance: -; j_gene: TRBJ1-4; v_gene: TRBV20-1; d_gene: -
CDR3aa: CASSSMTANYGYTF; CDR3nt: TGTGCCAGCAGTTCTATGACCGCTAACTATGGCTACACCTTC; abundance: few; j_gene: TRBJ1-2; v_gene: TRBV6-2/TRBV6-3; d_gene: -
CDR3aa: CSAGSVAEAFF; CDR3nt: TGCAGCGCTGGATCCGTTGCTGAAGCTTTCTTT; abundance: -; j_gene: TRBJ1-1; v_gene: TRBV29-1; d_gene: -
CDR3aa: CSARDRVAKSIQYF; CDR3nt: TGCAGTGCTAGGGACCGAGTAGCCAAAAGCATTCAGTACTTC; abundance: -; j_gene: TRBJ2-4; v_gene: TRBV20-1; d_gene: -
CDR3aa: CASSSTGTGGYEQYF; CDR3nt: TGCGCCAGCAGTTCTACCGGGACAGGGGGCTACGAGCAGTACTTC; abundance: few; j_gene: TRBJ2-7; v_gene: TRBV5-1; d_gene: TRBD1
CDR3aa: CSRGGIYNEQFF; CDR3nt: TGCAGTCGGGGGGGCATCTACAATGAGCAGTTCTTC; abundance: -; j_gene: TRBJ2-1; v_gene: TRBV20-1; d_gene: TRBD2
CDR3aa: CASSFTRSGDTQYF; CDR3nt: TGTGCCAGCAGCTTTACCCGGTCCGGAGATACGCAGTATTTT; abundance: -; j_gene: TRBJ2-3; v_gene: TRBV7-2; d_gene: -
CDR3aa: CSASRHNWVEAFF; CDR3nt: TGCAGTGCTTCCCGACACAACTGGGTTGAAGCTTTCTTT; abundance: -; j_gene: TRBJ1-1; v_gene: TRBV20-1; d_gene: -
CDR3aa: CASSSDNHNEQFF; CDR3nt: TGTGCCAGCAGCTCAGACAACCACAATGAGCAGTTCTTC; abundance: few; j_gene: TRBJ2-1; v_gene: TRBV7-2; d_gene: -
CDR3aa: CASSVSGYFEQYF; CDR3nt: TGTGCCAGCAGTGTATCGGGCTACTTCGAACAGTACTTC; abundance: once; j_gene: TRBJ2-4; v_gene: TRBV12-3/TRBV12-4; d_gene: -
CDR3aa: CASDGTLHEQYF; CDR3nt: TGTGCCAGCGACGGGACTCTGCACGAGCAGTACTTC; abundance: -; j_gene: TRBJ2-7; v_gene: TRBV12-3/TRBV12-4; d_gene: -
CDR3aa: CSAGQGPYSNQPQHF; CDR3nt: TGCAGTGCCGGACAGGGGCCTTATAGCAATCAGCCCCAGCATTTT; abundance: few; j_gene: TRBJ1-5; v_gene: TRBV20-1; d_gene: TRBD1
CDR3aa: CASSFAGSYYEQYF; CDR3nt: TGTGCCAGCAGTTTCGCGGGAAGCTACTACGAGCAGTACTTC; abundance: few; j_gene: TRBJ2-7; v_gene: TRBV28; d_gene: -
CDR3aa: CASSLARGKNNEQFF; CDR3nt: TGTGCCAGCAGCTTAGCGAGGGGTAAAAACAATGAGCAGTTCTTC; abundance: -; j_gene: TRBJ2-1; v_gene: TRBV7-8; d_gene: -
CDR3aa: CASSVTPLAGVGDTQYF; CDR3nt: TGCGCCAGCAGTGTCACACCCCTAGCGGGAGTTGGGGATACGCAGTATTTT; abundance: -; j_gene: TRBJ2-3; v_gene: TRBV5-1; d_gene: TRBD2
CDR3aa: CASSEALQGDTQYF; CDR3nt: TGTGCCAGCAGTGAGGCCTTACAGGGGGATACGCAGTATTTT; abundance: few; j_gene: TRBJ2-3; v_gene: TRBV12-3/TRBV12-4; d_gene: TRBD1
CDR3aa: CASSLARGSGRKETQYF; CDR3nt: TGTGCTAGCAGCTTAGCCAGGGGTAGCGGGAGGAAAGAGACCCAGTACTTC; abundance: -; j_gene: TRBJ2-5; v_gene: TRBV7-7; d_gene: TRBD2
CDR3aa: CASSQTWAYEQYF; CDR3nt: TGTGCCAGCAGCCAAACCTGGGCCTACGAGCAGTACTTC; abundance: -; j_gene: TRBJ2-7; v_gene: TRBV14; d_gene: -
CDR3aa: CSVVATNEKLFF; CDR3nt: TGCAGCGTTGTGGCGACTAATGAAAAACTGTTTTTT; abundance: few; j_gene: TRBJ1-4; v_gene: TRBV29-1; d_gene: -
CDR3aa: CAIRDQGYNSPLHF; CDR3nt: TGTGCCATCAGGGACCAGGGCTACAATTCACCCCTCCACTTT; abundance: few; j_gene: TRBJ1-6; v_gene: TRBV10-3; d_gene: -
CDR3aa: CAWSVGDSSYEQYF; CDR3nt: TGTGCCTGGAGTGTTGGGGACAGCTCCTACGAGCAGTACTTC; abundance: -; j_gene: TRBJ2-7; v_gene: TRBV30; d_gene: TRBD1
CDR3aa: CSVGGSGRPIDTQYF; CDR3nt: TGCAGCGTTGGAGGTAGCGGGAGGCCAATAGATACGCAGTATTTT; abundance: few; j_gene: TRBJ2-3; v_gene: TRBV29-1; d_gene: TRBD2
CDR3aa: CATSDSRAYQETQYF; CDR3nt: TGTGCCACCAGTGATAGTCGGGCTTACCAAGAGACCCAGTACTTC; abundance: few; j_gene: TRBJ2-5; v_gene: TRBV24-1; d_gene: -
CDR3aa: CSVNEAGGYGYTF; CDR3nt: TGCAGTGTTAACGAAGCAGGGGGCTATGGCTACACCTTC; abundance: -; j_gene: TRBJ1-2; v_gene: TRBV20-1; d_gene: TRBD1
CDR3aa: CASSDRAEAFF; CDR3nt: TGTGCCAGCAGTGACAGGGCTGAAGCTTTCTTT; abundance: few; j_gene: TRBJ1-1; v_gene: TRBV12-3/TRBV12-4; d_gene: TRBD1
CDR3aa: CASGFRNSLLHF; CDR3nt: TGTGCGAGCGGGTTTAGGAATTCGCTCCTCCACTTT; abundance: -; j_gene: TRBJ1-6; v_gene: TRBV28; d_gene: -
CDR3aa: CATSDLTSGPANEQFF; CDR3nt: TGTGCCACCAGTGATTTAACTAGCGGACCAGCAAATGAGCAGTTCTTC; abundance: -; j_gene: TRBJ2-1; v_gene: TRBV24-1; d_gene: TRBD2
CDR3aa: CASLIGDRGLPYGYTF; CDR3nt: TGTGCCAGCCTCATCGGGGACAGGGGGCTACCCTATGGCTACACCTTC; abundance: -; j_gene: TRBJ1-2; v_gene: TRBV28; d_gene: TRBD1
CDR3aa: CASSQRPDRYNEQFF; CDR3nt: TGTGCCAGCAGCCAACGGCCGGACAGATACAATGAGCAGTTCTTC; abundance: few; j_gene: TRBJ2-1; v_gene: TRBV9; d_gene: -
CDR3aa: CSANPGETQYF; CDR3nt: TGCAGTGCTAATCCCGGGGAGACCCAGTACTTC; abundance: -; j_gene: TRBJ2-5; v_gene: TRBV20-1; d_gene: -
CDR3aa: CASSRLKTGRTRNSPLHF; CDR3nt: TGTGCCAGCAGCCGGTTAAAGACAGGGCGAACCCGGAATTCACCCCTCCACTTT; abundance: few; j_gene: TRBJ1-6; v_gene: TRBV7-2; d_gene: TRBD1
CDR3aa: CASRDPGQLYEQYF; CDR3nt: TGTGCCAGCAGGGACCCGGGACAGTTGTACGAGCAGTACTTC; abundance: -; j_gene: TRBJ2-7; v_gene: TRBV12-3/TRBV12-4; d_gene: TRBD1
CDR3aa: CASSPGGKNEKLFF; CDR3nt: TGTGCCAGCAGTCCCGGGGGAAAGAATGAAAAACTGTTTTTT; abundance: -; j_gene: TRBJ1-4; v_gene: TRBV28; d_gene: -
CDR3aa: CATRRELDYNEQFF; CDR3nt: TGTGCCACCCGCCGGGAGCTAGATTACAATGAGCAGTTCTTC; abundance: -; j_gene: TRBJ2-1; v_gene: TRBV10-3; d_gene: -
CDR3aa: CASSVPSGRGYNEQFF; CDR3nt: TGTGCCAGCAGCGTACCTAGCGGGAGAGGGTACAATGAGCAGTTCTTC; abundance: -; j_gene: TRBJ2-1; v_gene: TRBV7-9; d_gene: TRBD2